Following are 17 T cell receptor beta chains from one sample sequenced in a study of T cell responses to AZD1222 COVID-19 vaccine. Assay: immunoSEQ multiplex PCR; the TCRdb copy retains only in-frame clones and omits some. Here the sample spans roughly 77,000 clones, under 95% being singletons. Source: peripheral blood, taken 28 days after the second AZD1222 dose. The source of these receptors is an adult who received the AZD1222 COVID-19 vaccine.

The chain uses TRBV28 and TRBJ1-2; D remains unclear. From germline, CDR1 is MDHEN and CDR2 SYDVKM. The CDR3 extends over 12 amino acids. V was shortened by 2 bases and J by 11 bases, with 12 bases between the two germline ends. The CDR3 DNA follows: TGTGCCAGCAGTTTACCGGAGGAAGGTTACACCTTC. This gives the protein CASSLPEEGYTF.

The rearrangement joins TRBV20-1 to TRBJ2-1; no clear D gene. CDR1 is DFQATT and CDR2 is SNEGSKA in the germline V gene (reference sequence). This CDR3 spans 11 amino acids. The V end lost 3 bases, the J end lost 7 bases, and 7 bases lay between the germline ends. CDR3 sequence: CSASLGNEQFF. The CDR3, as DNA: TGCAGTGCTAGTTTGGGGAATGAGCAGTTCTTC.

V is TRBV7-9 and J is TRBJ1-6, with 7 bases fitting TRBD1. CDR1 SEHNR and CDR2 FQNEAQ come from the germline V gene (reference sequence). The CDR3 is made up of 13 amino acids. The J segment lost 7 bases and the V segment lost 5 bases, leaving 2 bases of the junction unmatched. CDR3 amino acids: CASSRDRNSPLHF. The CDR3 coding sequence is TGTGCCAGCAGCCGGGACAGAAATTCACCCCTCCACTTT.

The rearrangement uses TRBV6-5 and TRBJ2-5; D ambiguous. CDR1 and CDR2 (germline): MNHEY, SVGAGI. The CDR3 sequence is 11 residues long. V was clipped by 8 bases and J by 4 bases, with 8 bases between them. In DNA form, the CDR3 reads TGTGCCAGCGGAGACCGAGAGACCCAGTACTTC. Protein: CASGDRETQYF.

This clone was counted once. The chain is built from TRBV6-5 and TRBJ1-2; 9 bases are shared with TRBD1. Germline loops: CDR1 MNHEY, CDR2 SVGAGI. This CDR3 is built from 13 residues. Trimming at V came to 5 bases and at J to 7 bases, leaving 5 bases not matched to a gene. The CDR3 region has the DNA TGTGCCAGCAGTACAGGGGGCCGCTTTGGCTACACCTTC. Translation: CASSTGGRFGYTF.

In this sample, this clone turned up once. This chain links TRBV28 with TRBJ1-2; D is ambiguous. The ends were cut back, 3 bases at V and 8 bases at J, with 7 bases in the middle. CDR1 and CDR2 (germline): MDHEN, SYDVKM. This CDR3 region has 11 residues. CDR3 protein: CASSFTWGYTF. Here the CDR3 DNA reads TGTGCCAGCAGTTTTACATGGGGCTACACCTTC.

The table lists this clone with a count of one. This CDR3 is CASNRDRQNSPLHF. CDR3 nucleotides: TGTGCCAGCAACCGGGACAGGCAAAATTCACCCCTCCACTTT. The chain has TRBV28 and TRBJ1-6; 8 bases map to TRBD1. Germline values: CDR1 MDHEN, CDR2 SYDVKM. The CDR3 runs 14 residues. V lost 7 bases to trimming and J lost 7 bases; unmatched junction nucleotides: 6. Complete variable domain (other parts from reference TRBV28 and TRBJ1-6): DVKVTQSSRYLVKRTGEKVFLECVQDMDHENMFWYRQDPGLGLRLIYFSYDVKMKEKGDIPEGYSVSREKKERFSLILESASTNQTSMYLCASNRDRQNSPLHFGNGTRLTVT.

J is TRBJ1-2 and V is TRBV19; D ambiguous. The CDR3 is made up of 13 amino acids. Deletions cut 1 base from V and 4 bases from J, with 7 bases between. Germline V gene lookup returns CDR1 LNHDA and CDR2 SQIVND (reference sequence). CDR3 sequence reads: CASSIVPAYGYTF. CDR3 DNA: TGTGCCAGTAGTATAGTTCCGGCCTATGGCTACACCTTC.

The chain joins TRBV11-2 to TRBJ2-3; TRBD1 or TRBD2 may be the D gene (5 bases each). Trimming left V 2 bases short and J 1 base short, with 10 bases between. The CDR3 totals 15 residues. The V gene's germline CDR1 is SGHAT and CDR2 FQNNGV. This CDR3 is CASSLRQRGTDTQYF. DNA for the CDR3: TGTGCCAGCAGCTTAAGACAGAGGGGCACAGATACGCAGTATTTT.

The V gene is TRBV28, the J gene TRBJ1-1, with D possibly being TRBD1 (5 bases). CDR1 MDHEN and CDR2 SYDVKM come from the germline V gene. This CDR3 is built from 16 residues. The germline V and J ends were trimmed by 2 bases and 0 bases, with 13 bases remaining between them. DNA for the CDR3: TGTGCCAGCAGTTTAGGGGGGGGTCCGGTGAACACTGAAGCTTTCTTT. Its protein is CASSLGGGPVNTEAFF.

The V and J genes are TRBV12-3 or TRBV12-4 and TRBJ1-1, with D unclear. CDR3 size: 13 residues. V shed 3 bases and J shed 2 bases, with 7 bases lying between them. The CDR3 sequence: CASSLEANTEAFF. The CDR3 nucleotides are TGTGCCAGCAGTTTGGAGGCCAACACTGAAGCTTTCTTT.

This chain links TRBV27 with TRBJ2-7, with 10 bases matching TRBD1. The CDR3 sequence is 16 residues long. J lost 5 bases, V lost 5 bases, and 12 bases had no gene match. Germline-derived CDR1 and CDR2 are MNHEY and SMNVEV (reference sequence). The DNA for the CDR3 is TGTGCCAGCAGTACCCGGTTCGGACAGGGGGTGGACGAGCAGTACTTC. Translating gives CASSTRFGQGVDEQYF.

The chain couples TRBV5-1 to TRBJ1-2, with D maybe TRBD1 (5 bases). This CDR3 is built from 15 residues. V lost 0 bases and J 0 bases, leaving 9 bases between the germline ends. CDR1 is SGHRS and CDR2 is YFSETQ in the germline V gene. In nucleotides, the CDR3 is TGCGCCAGCAGCTTGGGCAGGACAACTAACTATGGCTACACCTTC. Residues: CASSLGRTTNYGYTF.

This chain links TRBV19 with TRBJ2-3; D is ambiguous. The length of the CDR3 is 14 residues. V was clipped by 4 bases and J by 1 base, with 9 bases between them. Germline-derived CDR1 and CDR2 are LNHDA and SQIVND (reference sequence). In DNA, the CDR3 is TGTGCCAGTAGTACCGGATGGGGCACAGATACGCAGTATTTT. It yields the protein CASSTGWGTDTQYF.

The chain carries TRBV5-1 and TRBJ1-1, with a tentative D call TRBD1 (5 bases). CDR3 length equals 13 residues. V was cut by 4 bases and J by 10 bases, with 17 bases left in between. CDR1 and CDR2 (germline): SGHRS, YFSETQ. As DNA, the CDR3 is TGCGCCAGCAGCGTCGGGGGGACGGAGGGAGCTTTCTTT. Protein product: CASSVGGTEGAFF.

The rearrangement links TRBV11-2 to TRBJ1-1; D is uncertain. The CDR3 length is 14 residues. V was clipped by 1 base and J by 0 bases, with 6 bases between them. Germline V gene lookup returns CDR1 SGHAT and CDR2 FQNNGV. The CDR3, as DNA: TGTGCCAGCAGCTTAGGACTCTTGAACACTGAAGCTTTCTTT. This gives the protein CASSLGLLNTEAFF.

The chain has TRBV10-1 and TRBJ2-7, with 7 nucleotides matching TRBD2. The CDR3 sequence is 14 residues long. Trimming removed 4 bases from V and 3 bases from J; junction bases left unmatched: 6. Germline CDR1 reads WNHNN; CDR2 reads SYGVQD (reference sequence). In nucleotides, the CDR3 is TGCGCCAGCAGTGGGGGTCTAGCGGACTACGAGCAGTACTTC. Protein product: CASSGGLADYEQYF.